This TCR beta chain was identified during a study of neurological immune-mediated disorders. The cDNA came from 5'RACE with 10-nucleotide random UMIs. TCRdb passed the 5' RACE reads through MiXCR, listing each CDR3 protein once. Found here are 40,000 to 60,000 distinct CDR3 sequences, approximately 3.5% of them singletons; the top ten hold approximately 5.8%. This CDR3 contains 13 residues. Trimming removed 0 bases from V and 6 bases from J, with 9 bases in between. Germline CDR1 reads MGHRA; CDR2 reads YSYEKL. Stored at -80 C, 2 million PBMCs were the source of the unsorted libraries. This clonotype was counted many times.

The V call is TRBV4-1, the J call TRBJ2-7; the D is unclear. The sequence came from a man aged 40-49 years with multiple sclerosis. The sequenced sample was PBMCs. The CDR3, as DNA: TGCGCCAGCAGCCAAGAGTCCCGAAGCGAGCAGTACTTC. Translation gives CASSQESRSEQYF.